The 31 T cell receptor beta chains below come from one sample, sequenced in a study of T cells in Graves' hyperthyroidism and ophthalmopathy. Regions amplified from RNA transcripts were the TCR beta CDR3 regions. Carried out on the TCR CDR3, a first-round RT-PCR used the HTBI primer set. MiXCR was run by TCRdb on the multiplex PCR reads, yielding one entry per CDR3 protein. The data show around 380,000 distinct CDR3 sequences, about 13% seen once. Sequenced: blood. These receptors all come from a man aged 25 to 40 with Graves' hyperthyroidism that later progressed to Graves' ophthalmopathy.

In this sample, this clonotype turned up many times. The chain joins TRBV15 to TRBJ2-3; D perhaps matches TRBD2 (7 bases). V lost 3 bases and J lost 0, with 19 bases in between. The germline V gene encodes CDR1 LNHNV and CDR2 YYDKDF (reference sequence). This CDR3 contains 18 residues. The chain's CDR3 is CATSSGGPLIYSTDTQYF. The CDR3 DNA is TGTGCCACCAGCAGCGGGGGGCCCCTGATTTATAGCACAGATACGCAGTATTTT.

Comments on this clonotype: Given a much more abundant clone one base away, this may be a read error. This chain connects TRBV9 to TRBJ2-7; 8 bases are a match to TRBD2. V lost 6 bases and J lost 3; bases outside the gene matches: 8. Germline loops: CDR1 SGDLS, CDR2 YYNGEE. This CDR3 has 14 residues. CDR3 loop: CASNRSGGIYEQYF. CDR3 bases: TGTGCCAGCAACAGGTCGGGGGGGATCTACGAGCAGTACTTC. Variable domain in full (rest from reference TRBV9 and TRBJ2-7): DSGVTQTPKHLITATGQRVTLRCSPRSGDLSVYWYQQSLDQGLQFLIQYYNGEERAKGNILERFSAQQFPDLHSELNLSSLELGDSALYFCASNRSGGIYEQYFGPGTRLTVT.

V and J are TRBV6-1 and TRBJ2-1; tentative D call: TRBD2 (5 bases). Germline values: CDR1 MNHNS, CDR2 SASEGT. The ends were cut back, 3 bases at V and 3 bases at J, with 12 bases in the middle. This CDR3 region has 15 residues. In DNA, the CDR3 is TGTGCCAGCAGTGACTTGACCGGGAACTACAATGAGCAGTTCTTC. It is translated as CASSDLTGNYNEQFF.

In this sample, this clonotype turned up many times. The chain has TRBV11-2 and TRBJ1-6; the D is unclear. The CDR3 is made up of 13 amino acids. Germline CDR1 reads SGHAT; CDR2 reads FQNNGV. V lost 3 bases and J 8 bases, leaving 8 bases between the germline ends. CDR3 loop: CASSFRTDSPLHF. In nucleotides, the CDR3 is TGTGCCAGCAGCTTTAGGACCGATTCACCCCTCCACTTT.

This clonotype was seen repeatedly, ten times or more. The chain employs TRBV14 and TRBJ2-2; 7 positions match TRBD1. The CDR3 loop spans 17 amino acids. The germline gives CDR1 SGHDN, CDR2 FVKESK. With V trimmed by 1 base and J by 2 bases, 7 bases remained unmatched. CDR3 DNA sequence: TGTGCCAGCAGCCAAGTTTTCGCAGGGGGAAACACCGGGGAGCTGTTTTTT. This gives the protein CASSQVFAGGNTGELFF. Filled out from reference TRBV14 and TRBJ2-2, the complete variable domain reads EAGVTQFPSHSVIEKGQTVTLRCDPISGHDNLYWYRRVMGKEIKFLLHFVKESKQDESGMPNNRFLAERTGGTYSTLKVQPAELEDSGVYFCASSQVFAGGNTGELFFGEGSRLTVL.

This clonotype was observed many times. This chain joins TRBV15 and TRBJ1-4, with TRBD1 as a possible D gene (6 bases). This CDR3 has 17 amino acids. Per the germline V gene, CDR1 is LNHNV and CDR2 is YYDKDF (reference sequence). Trimming stripped 3 bases from V and 2 bases from J, with 16 bases between. The CDR3 protein is CATSRRRGEFTNEKLFF. The CDR3 nucleotides read TGTGCCACCAGCAGGCGCAGGGGAGAATTTACTAATGAAAAACTGTTTTTT.

There are a few counts of this clonotype. The chain has TRBV5-6 and TRBJ1-5; D is perhaps TRBD1 (5 bases). V was clipped by 4 bases and J by 5 bases, with 10 bases between them. The CDR3 length is 13 residues. Germline V gene data show CDR1 as SGHDT and CDR2 as YYEEEE. The CDR3 DNA reads TGTGCCAGCAGCAATCTAGGGGATCAGCCCCAGCATTTT. This sequence encodes CASSNLGDQPQHF.

This clonotype was seen many times. The chain uses TRBV5-1 and TRBJ1-5; no firm D call. The CDR3 extends over 13 amino acids. Germline V gene sequence: CDR1 SGHRS, CDR2 YFSETQ. Trimming removed 4 bases at V and 5 bases at J, with 10 bases between. The CDR3 loop is CASSLGSDQPQHF. In DNA form, the CDR3 reads TGCGCCAGCAGCCTAGGATCCGATCAGCCCCAGCATTTT.

This clonotype was found a few times. The gene calls are TRBV20-1 and TRBJ1-5, with TRBD1 identical over 11 bases. J lost 7 bases, V lost 5 bases, and 7 bases had no gene match. CDR3 length: 14 residues. CDR1 is DFQATT and CDR2 is SNEGSKA in the germline V gene (reference sequence). CDR3 protein: CSAAGQGAGQPQHF. The DNA of the CDR3 is TGCAGTGCTGCAGGACAGGGGGCTGGACAGCCCCAGCATTTT.

The V call is TRBV24-1, the J call TRBJ2-1, with 8 bases matching TRBD1. Unmatched junction bases numbered 11, after V lost 4 bases and J lost 7 bases. Germline V gives CDR1 KGHDR, CDR2 SFDVKD. The CDR3 loop spans 16 amino acids. The DNA of the CDR3 is TGTGCCACCAGTGACACTGCCAGGGGGCTTAGAAATGAGCAGTTCTTC. Translating it yields CATSDTARGLRNEQFF.

The sample holds many counts of this clonotype. The V call is TRBV27, the J call TRBJ1-2, with D possibly TRBD1 on 6 matching bases. V lost 4 bases and J lost 2, with 17 bases in between. From germline, CDR1 is MNHEY and CDR2 SMNVEV (reference sequence). The CDR3 has 16 residues. In DNA, the CDR3 is TGTGCCAGCAGTTCGATCGGGGGGCTGGGAAACTATGGCTACACCTTC. Protein sequence: CASSSIGGLGNYGYTF.

This clonotype has at least ten counts. The gene calls are TRBV20-1 and TRBJ1-6; D gene uncertain. V was trimmed by 1 base and J by 3 bases, leaving 10 bases between them. The CDR3 is made up of 15 amino acids. CDR1 is DFQATT, CDR2 SNEGSKA, per germline (reference sequence). CDR3 in amino acids: CSARARAGYNSPLHF. Written as DNA, the CDR3 is TGCAGTGCTAGAGCCCGGGCAGGCTATAATTCACCCCTCCACTTT.

The J gene is TRBJ1-4, the V gene TRBV5-6; D is unclear. The length of the CDR3 is 16 residues. The V end lost 0 bases, the J end lost 0 bases, and 9 bases lay between the germline ends. Germline loops: CDR1 SGHDT, CDR2 YYEEEE. The CDR3 DNA reads as TGTGCCAGCAGCTTGGACGGCACCTCAACTAATGAAAAACTGTTTTTT. Translation: CASSLDGTSTNEKLFF.

At least ten counts were recorded for this clonotype. CDR3 amino acids: CASSFTSGADTQYF. In nucleotides, the CDR3 is TGTGCCAGCAGTTTCACTAGCGGGGCAGATACGCAGTATTTT. This chain joins TRBV2 and TRBJ2-3, with TRBD2 matching over 10 bases. V was pared by 5 bases and J by 4 bases, with 3 bases of the junction left unmatched. Germline V gives CDR1 SNHLY, CDR2 FYNNEI. This CDR3 region has 14 residues.

This clonotype was picked up a small number of times. This sequence joins TRBV28 and TRBJ1-6, with D uncertain. Per germline, CDR1 MDHEN and CDR2 SYDVKM. With 4 bases removed from V and 0 bases from J, the gap between germline ends came to 13 bases. This CDR3 region has 17 residues. The CDR3 DNA reads as TGTGCCAGCAGTTGGGCCTTAATGGGCTCCTATAATTCACCCCTCCACTTT. Residues: CASSWALMGSYNSPLHF.

About this clonotype itself: A much larger clone sits a single nucleotide away, making a read error possible. J is TRBJ1-1 and V is TRBV5-1, with D possibly TRBD1 on 5 matching bases. The length of the CDR3 is 15 residues. The germline V gene has CDR1 SGHRS and CDR2 YFSETQ. V lost 7 bases and J lost 0, with 16 bases in between. The CDR3 region has the DNA TGCGCCAGCGGCTACGACGGGGCCTTGAACACTGAAGCTTTCTTT. This gives the protein CASGYDGALNTEAFF.

This clonotype was picked up many times. DNA of the CDR3: TGTGCCAGCAGCTTAGGCATTGACTACGAGCAGTACTTC. This sequence encodes CASSLGIDYEQYF. V gene TRBV7-2 combines with J gene TRBJ2-7; D gene unclear. CDR1 and CDR2 (germline): SGHTA, FQGNSA. Trimming pared 1 base from V and 3 bases from J, leaving 7 bases between. The CDR3 length is 13 residues. Drawing the rest from reference TRBV7-2 and TRBJ2-7, the complete variable domain is GAGVSQSPSNKVTEKGKDVELRCDPISGHTALYWYRQSLGQGLEFLIYFQGNSAPDKSGLPSDRFSAERTGGSVSTLTIQRTQQEDSAVYLCASSLGIDYEQYFGPGTRLTVT.

J is TRBJ2-2 and V is TRBV5-1; a weak D match, TRBD1 (7 bases). V lost 7 bases and J 6 bases, leaving 13 bases between the germline ends. Germline assignment: CDR1 SGHRS and CDR2 YFSETQ. The CDR3 is 13 residues long. The CDR3 region has the DNA TGCGCCAGCGGTGACAGGGAGGCCGGGGAGCTGTTTTTT. Translated, it gives CASGDREAGELFF.

At least ten counts were recorded for this clonotype. J is TRBJ1-5 and V is TRBV28; a possible D gene is TRBD1 (5 bases). The germline CDR1 and CDR2 sequences are MDHEN and SYDVKM. V was shortened by 7 bases and J by 5 bases, with 15 bases between the two germline ends. The CDR3 totals 14 residues. The CDR3 bases are TGTGCCAGCACTCCGGGGCCGGGAGATCAGCCCCAGCATTTT. It yields the protein CASTPGPGDQPQHF. Full variable domain (remainder filled in from reference TRBV28 and TRBJ1-5): DVKVTQSSRYLVKRTGEKVFLECVQDMDHENMFWYRQDPGLGLRLIYFSYDVKMKEKGDIPEGYSVSREKKERFSLILESASTNQTSMYLCASTPGPGDQPQHFGDGTRLSIL.

This clonotype showed up just a few times. The CDR3 region is CASSLFESYNSPLHF. CDR3 DNA sequence: TGTGCCAGCAGCTTATTCGAGTCCTATAATTCACCCCTCCACTTT. The chain has TRBV7-6 and TRBJ1-6; D ambiguous. The CDR3 has 15 residues. The V and J ends lost 2 bases and 1 base respectively, with 6 bases between them. CDR1 and CDR2 from the germline V gene are SGHVS and FNYEAQ.

This clonotype appeared once. The junction does not match germline at one end; this may be a read error. This CDR3 reads CASSSPGGVEKLLF. The CDR3 DNA sequence: TGCGCCAGCAGCTCCCCAGGGGGCGTTGAAAAACTGCTTTTT. V is TRBV5-1 and J is TRBJ1-4; TRBD1 matches at 8 bases. This CDR3 contains 14 residues. Germline V gene sequence: CDR1 SGHRS, CDR2 YFSETQ.

This clonotype was seen a handful of times. The chain recombines TRBV6-1 with TRBJ2-2, with 7 bases lining up with TRBD1. V lost 7 bases and J lost 2; bases outside the gene matches: 4. The CDR3 loop spans 14 amino acids. CDR1 is MNHNS, CDR2 SASEGT, per germline. In DNA form, the CDR3 reads TGTGCCAGCAAATACAGGGGAAACACCGGGGAGCTGTTTTTT. Its protein product is CASKYRGNTGELFF.

This clonotype was seen many times. The J gene is TRBJ1-1, the V gene TRBV5-1; D call uncertain. Per germline, CDR1 SGHRS and CDR2 YFSETQ. V was clipped by 0 bases and J by 6 bases, with 6 bases between them. There are 12 residues in the CDR3. For the CDR3, the DNA is TGCGCCAGCAGCTTGGGGGAGTCTGAAGCTTTCTTT. Protein: CASSLGESEAFF.

This clonotype has only a few counts. This CDR3 is CSARGSWGSGGNTGELFF. The CDR3 DNA is TGCAGTGCTAGAGGCTCCTGGGGAAGCGGGGGGAACACCGGGGAGCTGTTTTTT. V and J are TRBV20-1 and TRBJ2-2, with 8 bases aligning to TRBD2. The CDR3 has 18 residues. Germline CDR1 reads DFQATT; CDR2 reads SNEGSKA (reference sequence). J lost 1 base, V lost 1 base, and 11 bases had no gene match.

This clonotype was seen only once. The chain combines TRBV10-1 with TRBJ1-1; 7 bases map to TRBD1. Unmatched junction bases numbered 7, after V lost 3 bases and J lost 3 bases. This CDR3 has 15 amino acids. Germline CDR1 and CDR2: WNHNN and SYGVQD (reference sequence). For the CDR3, the DNA is TGCGCCAGCAGTGAAACGACAGGGTGGTACACTGAAGCTTTCTTT. Amino acids: CASSETTGWYTEAFF.

The sample holds many counts of this clonotype. This chain connects TRBV20-1 to TRBJ2-3, with TRBD2 matching over 9 bases. The CDR3 sequence is 15 residues long. J lost 1 base, V lost 1 base, and 3 bases had no gene match. The V gene's germline CDR1 is DFQATT and CDR2 SNEGSKA (reference sequence). Here the CDR3 DNA reads TGCAGTGCTAGAGGGACTAGCGAGGGCACAGATACGCAGTATTTT. Translation gives CSARGTSEGTDTQYF.

The chain recombines TRBV15 with TRBJ2-1; 8 bases match TRBD1. The V segment lost 3 bases and the J segment 7 bases; nucleotides outside the gene matches: 5. Germline lookup yields CDR1 LNHNV and CDR2 YYDKDF (reference sequence). The length of the CDR3 is 14 residues. DNA for the CDR3: TGTGCCACCAGCAGGGACAGGGATAGGAATGAGCAGTTCTTC. It yields the protein CATSRDRDRNEQFF.

This clonotype was recorded a few times. This chain connects TRBV10-3 to TRBJ1-6; 7 bases are a match to TRBD1. The CDR3 totals 13 residues. The V and J ends lost 11 bases and 6 bases, in that order; junction bases with no gene match: 7. CDR1 is ENHRY and CDR2 is SYGVKD in the germline V gene. CDR3 coding DNA: TGTGCCCTCTCCCGGGACAGTAATTCACCCCTCCACTTT. This sequence encodes CALSRDSNSPLHF.

The table lists this clonotype with many counts. The chain has TRBV12-3 or TRBV12-4 and TRBJ2-5, with D possibly being TRBD2 (5 bases). This CDR3 has 14 residues. V dropped 4 bases and J dropped 3 bases, with 12 bases sitting between them. The CDR3 spells CASSSSRAEETQYF. DNA for the CDR3: TGTGCCAGCAGTTCCTCGCGGGCGGAAGAGACCCAGTACTTC.

V gene TRBV24-1 combines with J gene TRBJ2-3, with D maybe TRBD1 (5 bases). The CDR3 is 17 residues long. Trimming took off 4 bases at V and 1 base at J, with 17 bases between the two ends. Germline loops: CDR1 KGHDR, CDR2 SFDVKD. For the CDR3, the DNA is TGTGCCACCAGTGACCCACCTGGGGTAGGGGGCACAGATACGCAGTATTTT. As protein: CATSDPPGVGGTDTQYF.

This clonotype was detected ten times or more. This chain uses TRBV11-3 with TRBJ1-2; D not certain. The CDR3 spans 14 residues. Germline V gene data show CDR1 as SGHNT and CDR2 as YENEEA. V lost 0 bases and J 1 base, leaving 6 bases between the germline ends. The CDR3: CASSLDSRNYGYTF. The CDR3 DNA sequence: TGTGCCAGCAGCTTAGATAGTCGTAACTATGGCTACACCTTC.